This record concerns one T cell receptor (beta chain) sequence. Antigen: not known. The data are from a study of graft-versus-host responses after intestinal transplantation. Study results and caveats: Early after transplant, HvG declines were associated with peak levels of circulating GvH clones. Allograft clonal ratios (graft-versus-host to host-versus-graft) were high in patients who had graft-donor T cell macrochimerism.

Data came from immunoSEQ multiplex PCR; TCRdb stores just in-frame clones and leaves some out. The sample yields approximately 58,000 clones, around nine tenths seen once. V was pared by 1 base and J by 0 bases, with 3 bases of the junction left unmatched. This CDR3 comprises 15 residues. Per germline, CDR1 SEHNR and CDR2 FQNEAQ (reference sequence). The chain joins TRBV7-9 to TRBJ2-7; the match to TRBD2 covers 7 bases. The specimen comprised PBMCs, sampled about 120 days after intestinal transplantation. The TCR comes from a human patient who received an intestinal transplant, so some T cells may come from the graft donor. The CDR3 bases are TGTGCCAGCAGCTTAGAGGGGACTACCTCCTACGAGCAGTACTTC. Its translation is CASSLEGTTSYEQYF.